The source of this T cell receptor beta chain is a study of neurological immune-mediated disorders. This clonotype showed up many times. TCRdb analysed the 5' RACE reads with MiXCR anew, one entry per CDR3 protein. This sample has roughly 90,000 distinct CDR3 sequences, with roughly 3.3% found just once. CDR1 DFQATT and CDR2 SNEGSKA come from the germline V gene (reference sequence). V gave up 3 bases and J gave up 8 bases, with 13 bases separating them. The CDR3 has 12 residues. The chain joins TRBV20-1 to TRBJ1-2; no reliable D call. This clonotype originated in a woman aged 45-65 years with multiple sclerosis. The source material was PBMCs. In DNA form, the CDR3 reads TGCAGTGCTAGTCAGAGAGCATGGGGCTACACCTTC. Translation gives CSASQRAWGYTF.